This T cell receptor beta chain originates from a study of blood T cell repertoires in COVID-19. Sequencing used immunoSEQ multiplex PCR; TCRdb keeps in-frame clones, though not all of them. Found here are under 55,000 clones, roughly 85% of them singletons; the top ten hold 25%. Trimming pared 0 bases from V and 7 bases from J, leaving 13 bases between. The CDR3 consists of 14 residues. In germline, CDR1 is MNHEY, CDR2 SVGAGI. The rearrangement uses TRBV6-5 and TRBJ2-7; possibly TRBD2 for D (6 bases). The receptor comes from a man in his 70s with acute or convalescent COVID-19. The material sequenced was peripheral blood. CDR3 bases: TGTGCCAGCAGTTACTCTGGCAGGAGGGGAGAGCAGTACTTC. Protein: CASSYSGRRGEQYF.